This T cell receptor beta chain originates from a study of cytomegalovirus exposure and HLA in healthy donors. Amplification used 60 Vbeta primers and 13 Jbeta primers. Method: immunoSEQ multiplex PCR; TCRdb's copy keeps in-frame clones and lacks some. This sample carries about 140,000 clones, around 82% of them seen once, and the ten largest clones take 6.5% to 7%. This clone has only a few counts. Material for sequencing was PBMCs. The sequence came from a man aged 40-50 years in good health and CMV-seropositive.

The CDR3 sequence: CASSFYGQASYEQYF. CDR3 DNA sequence: TGTGCCAGCAGCTTCTACGGACAGGCTTCCTACGAGCAGTACTTC. The gene calls are TRBV7-8 and TRBJ2-7; 7 bases are shared with TRBD1. Germline loops: CDR1 SGHVS, CDR2 FQNEAQ. V was pared by 3 bases and J by 1 base, with 6 bases of the junction left unmatched. CDR3 length equals 15 residues.